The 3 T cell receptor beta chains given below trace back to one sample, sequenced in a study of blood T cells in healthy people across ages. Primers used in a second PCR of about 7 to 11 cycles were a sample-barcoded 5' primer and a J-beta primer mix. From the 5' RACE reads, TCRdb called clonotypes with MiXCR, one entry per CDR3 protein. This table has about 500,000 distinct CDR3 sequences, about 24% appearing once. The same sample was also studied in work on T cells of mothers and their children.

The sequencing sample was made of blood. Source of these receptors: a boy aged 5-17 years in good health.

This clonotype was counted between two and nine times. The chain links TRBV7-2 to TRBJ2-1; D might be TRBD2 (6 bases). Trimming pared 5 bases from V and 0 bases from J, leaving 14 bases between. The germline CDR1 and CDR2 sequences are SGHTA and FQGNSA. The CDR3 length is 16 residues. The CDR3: CASSPHSGSSYNEQFF. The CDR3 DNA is TGTGCCAGCAGCCCCCACTCCGGGAGCTCCTACAATGAGCAGTTCTTC.

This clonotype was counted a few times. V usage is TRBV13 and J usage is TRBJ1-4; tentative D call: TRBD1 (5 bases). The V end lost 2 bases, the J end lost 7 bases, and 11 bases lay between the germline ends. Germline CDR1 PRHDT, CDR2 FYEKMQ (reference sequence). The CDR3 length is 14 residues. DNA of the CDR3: TGTGCCAGCAGCTTACAGGGCCTCGGTGAAAAACTGTTTTTT. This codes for CASSLQGLGEKLFF. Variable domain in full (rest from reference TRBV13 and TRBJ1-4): AAGVIQSPRHLIKEKRETATLKCYPIPRHDTVYWYQQGPGQDPQFLISFYEKMQSDKGSIPDRFSAQQFSDYHSELNMSSLELGDSALYFCASSLQGLGEKLFFGSGTQLSVL.

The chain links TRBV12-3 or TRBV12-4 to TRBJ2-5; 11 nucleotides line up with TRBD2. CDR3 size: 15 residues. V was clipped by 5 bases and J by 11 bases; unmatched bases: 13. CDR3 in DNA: TGTGCCAGCAGTCCAGGACTAGCGGGTCCTTACGGGCAGTACTTC. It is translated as CASSPGLAGPYGQYF.